These 4 T cell receptor beta chains originate from one sample sequenced in a study of shared clonotypes between healthy human individuals. Repertoires were generated with immunoSEQ multiplex PCR, while TCRdb's copy carries only in-frame clones and drops some. The sample consists of approximately 320,000 clones, around 86% of them appearing once. Input material: memory CD8+ T cells sorted from blood. Described subset: CD45RO+ cells pooled with CCR7-negative TemRA cells. The receptors originated from a man between 18 and 29 years old in good health.

V is TRBV7-8 and J is TRBJ2-3; a weak D match, TRBD2 (7 bases). CDR1 and CDR2 from the germline V gene are SGHVS and FQNEAQ. Trimming stripped 6 bases from V and 4 bases from J, with 17 bases between. The CDR3 is 15 amino acids. Here the CDR3 DNA reads TGTGCCAGCAGTCCCCTCCGGGGGGCAGCAGATACGCAGTATTTT. Its translation: CASSPLRGAADTQYF.

This sequence joins TRBV28 and TRBJ2-7; 10 bases align to TRBD2. The trim removed 3 bases at V and 3 bases at J, leaving 5 bases unmatched. This CDR3 contains 15 residues. Germline V gives CDR1 MDHEN, CDR2 SYDVKM. CDR3 bases: TGTGCCAGCAGTTTGGCTAGCGGGAGTGTCTACGAGCAGTACTTC. Amino acids: CASSLASGSVYEQYF.

V usage is TRBV28 and J usage is TRBJ1-2; no clear D gene. Trimming stripped 5 bases from V and 4 bases from J, with 20 bases between. The germline gives CDR1 MDHEN, CDR2 SYDVKM. There are 16 residues in the CDR3. The CDR3 bases are TGTGCCAGCAGTCAACTATTGGGCTTTGGCGGCTATGGCTACACCTTC. Its translation is CASSQLLGFGGYGYTF.

In this sample, this clone turned up a few times. The chain has TRBV27 and TRBJ2-1; D is perhaps TRBD2 (6 bases). This CDR3 spans 13 amino acids. Germline V lookup: CDR1 MNHEY, CDR2 SMNVEV (reference sequence). Trimming removed 7 bases from V and 5 bases from J, with 12 bases in between. The CDR3 region is CASTIGTHNEQFF. CDR3 in DNA: TGTGCCAGCACCATCGGGACTCACAATGAGCAGTTCTTC.